The next 20 T cell receptor beta chains were all read from a single sample in a study of blood T cells in healthy people across ages (dated by TCRdb to about 2015). The library was generated by 5' RACE. The sample was run on an Illumina HiSeq 2500. A second PCR of roughly 6 to 12 cycles was run with a J-beta primer mix and a sample-barcoded 5' primer. Clones were called with MiXCR by TCRdb after fastp trimmed the public reads at Q25, and only in-frame beta chains were retained. Each entry merges the rows of one CDR3 protein and shows their most common DNA and genes. The sample data list 700,000 or so distinct CDR3 sequences, and around a fifth of these were observed just once. The ten largest clones take up 20% to 25% of the sample. The sequenced material came from blood. These receptors all come from a man in his 70s in good health.

The chain links TRBV3-1 to TRBJ2-3, with 11 bases matching TRBD2. The CDR3 length is 18 residues. The V gene end was trimmed by 1 base and the J gene end by 0 bases; junction bases not matched to a gene: 6. Germline V lookup: CDR1 LGHDT, CDR2 YNNKEL (reference sequence). The CDR3 nucleotides read TGTGCCAGCAGCCAAGGGCTAGCGGGGGGTTCTAGCACAGATACGCAGTATTTT. It is translated as CASSQGLAGGSSTDTQYF.

This clonotype was recorded a few times. This sequence joins TRBV28 and TRBJ2-7; possible D gene TRBD1, 5 bases. The V gene's germline CDR1 is MDHEN and CDR2 SYDVKM. V lost 1 base and J 4 bases, leaving 14 bases between the germline ends. The CDR3 length is 15 residues. The CDR3 DNA is TGTGCCAGCAGTTTATCAGGGCCTCTGGGTTACGAGCAGTACTTC. It translates to CASSLSGPLGYEQYF.

This clonotype appeared a few times. This chain links TRBV29-1 with TRBJ2-4; 11 nucleotides line up with TRBD1. This CDR3 is 14 amino acids long. Germline CDR1 is SQVTM and CDR2 is ANQGSEA. V was clipped by 6 bases and J by 3 bases; unmatched bases: 4. This CDR3 is CSVQDRGRKNIQYF. CDR3 DNA: TGCAGCGTCCAGGACAGGGGGCGCAAAAACATTCAGTACTTC. Full variable domain (remainder filled in from reference TRBV29-1 and TRBJ2-4): SAVISQKPSRDICQRGTSLTIQCQVDSQVTMMFWYRQQPGQSLTLIATANQGSEATYESGFVIDKFPISRPNLTFSTLTVSNMSPEDSSIYLCSVQDRGRKNIQYFGAGTRLSVL.

This clonotype has more than one count but fewer than ten. V gene TRBV20-1 combines with J gene TRBJ1-6; D gene ambiguous. The germline V gene encodes CDR1 DFQATT and CDR2 SNEGSKA (reference sequence). This CDR3 contains 13 residues. The V end lost 4 bases, the J end lost 16 bases, and 20 bases lay between the germline ends. CDR3 DNA sequence: TGCAGTGCTAAGGGAGACCGAGAACTAAGACTCCACTTT. Its translation: CSAKGDRELRLHF.

The chain carries TRBV5-1 and TRBJ1-1, with TRBD1 as a possible D gene (5 bases). This CDR3 is 16 amino acids long. The germline V gene encodes CDR1 SGHRS and CDR2 YFSETQ. Trimming took off 4 bases at V and 4 bases at J, with 20 bases between the two ends. The CDR3 DNA sequence: TGCGCCAGCAGCGGGGGGAACCCGGGGGGTAGCACTGAAGCTTTCTTT. As protein: CASSGGNPGGSTEAFF.

This clonotype came up a few times. This chain uses TRBV6-1 with TRBJ1-2; 9 nucleotides align to TRBD1. The CDR3 length is 16 residues. The germline gives CDR1 MNHNS, CDR2 SASEGT. J lost 6 bases, V lost 6 bases, and 14 bases had no gene match. CDR3 sequence (DNA): TGTGCCAGCAGCTCCGGGACAGGGAGGTTCTTCGATGGCTACACCTTC. As protein: CASSSGTGRFFDGYTF.

This clonotype was seen only a few times. The chain links TRBV28 to TRBJ2-5; D is unclear. The V and J ends lost 7 bases and 1 base respectively, with 10 bases between them. The CDR3 has 13 amino acids. CDR1 is MDHEN, CDR2 SYDVKM, per germline. In DNA form, the CDR3 reads TGTGCCAGCAAGGCGAGACCCCAAGAGACCCAGTACTTC. This encodes CASKARPQETQYF.

This clonotype was seen more than once but under ten times. V usage is TRBV7-2 and J usage is TRBJ2-3; 8 nucleotides align to TRBD2. CDR1 is SGHTA and CDR2 is FQGNSA in the germline V gene. The CDR3 sequence is 17 residues long. The V and J ends lost 5 bases and 2 bases, in that order; junction bases with no gene match: 12. The CDR3 here is CASSPLGERGNTDTQYF. The DNA of the CDR3 is TGTGCCAGCAGCCCCCTCGGGGAGCGGGGGAACACAGATACGCAGTATTTT.

V usage is TRBV7-2 and J usage is TRBJ2-5; 8 positions match TRBD1. V shed 4 bases, J shed 6 bases, and the junction held 10 bases outside the gene matches. Per germline, CDR1 SGHTA and CDR2 FQGNSA. This CDR3 comprises 15 residues. The CDR3 nucleotides are TGTGCCAGCAGCTCGGAGAGGACAGGGCGACAGACCCAGTACTTC. As protein: CASSSERTGRQTQYF.

This clonotype occurred a few times. The V call is TRBV18, the J call TRBJ2-3, with D maybe TRBD2 (6 bases). CDR3 length: 13 amino acids. Germline V lookup: CDR1 KGHSH, CDR2 LQKENI. With 3 bases removed from V and 6 bases from J, the gap between germline ends came to 10 bases. The CDR3 sequence is CASSPGTSDTQYF. CDR3 DNA: TGTGCCAGCTCACCGGGAACTAGCGATACGCAGTATTTT.

This clonotype was seen a handful of times. The chain employs TRBV29-1 and TRBJ1-1; D gene uncertain. CDR1 SQVTM and CDR2 ANQGSEA come from the germline V gene. V was cut by 5 bases and J by 1 base, with 8 bases left in between. The CDR3 length is 12 residues. CDR3 amino acids: CSVRRTNTEAFF. CDR3 DNA sequence: TGCAGCGTTCGTCGGACGAACACTGAAGCTTTCTTT.

This clonotype has only a few counts. This chain uses TRBV7-2 with TRBJ2-5; 7 bases are a match to TRBD2. The DNA end favors TRBJ2-7, so the J call may be wrong. The length of the CDR3 is 17 residues. CDR1 SGHTA and CDR2 FQGNSA come from the germline V gene. The chain's CDR3 is CASSLFTAGDLSHEQYF. CDR3 bases: TGTGCCAGCAGCTTATTCACCGCGGGAGACCTTTCCCACGAGCAGTACTTC.

This clonotype was detected only a few times. This chain joins TRBV10-3 and TRBJ2-5, with a tentative D call TRBD1 (6 bases). The CDR3 sequence is 13 residues long. With 0 bases removed from V and 9 bases from J, the gap between germline ends came to 11 bases. Germline V lookup: CDR1 ENHRY, CDR2 SYGVKD. The CDR3 coding sequence is TGTGCCATCAGTGAGTCCGGACCAGGGGCCCAGTACTTC. It specifies CAISESGPGAQYF.

This clonotype was detected a few times. The chain couples TRBV6-1 to TRBJ2-4; 14 bases agree with TRBD2. Trimming cost V 5 bases and J 0 bases; bases outside gene matches: 12. Germline values: CDR1 MNHNS, CDR2 SASEGT. This CDR3 is built from 20 residues. Here the CDR3 reads CASSPRLAGGLQLAKNIQYF. CDR3 nucleotide sequence: TGTGCCAGCAGTCCCAGACTAGCGGGAGGGTTACAACTAGCCAAAAACATTCAGTACTTC.

CDR3 amino acids: CASSLGSQGAYEQYV. As DNA, the CDR3 is TGTGCCAGCAGCTTAGGGTCGCAGGGGGCCTACGAGCAGTACGTC. The chain combines TRBV7-2 with TRBJ2-7; 7 nucleotides agree with TRBD1. Looked up from germline, CDR1 is SGHTA and CDR2 is FQGNSA. The CDR3 length is 15 residues. Trimming took 1 base from V and 2 from J; bases not matched to a gene: 5.

This clonotype occurred a few times. V gene TRBV6-1 combines with J gene TRBJ2-5; no reliable D call. This CDR3 is built from 13 residues. The germline V gene has CDR1 MNHNS and CDR2 SASEGT. V shed 5 bases and J shed 5 bases, with 12 bases lying between them. CDR3 sequence reads: CASSPNIGETQYF. Written as DNA, the CDR3 is TGTGCCAGCAGTCCCAACATCGGGGAGACCCAGTACTTC.

Here the CDR3 reads CASSFSPGPTEAFF. CDR3 coding DNA: TGTGCCAGCAGTTTCTCACCGGGTCCCACTGAAGCTTTCTTT. The rearrangement uses TRBV12-3 or TRBV12-4 and TRBJ1-1; D unclear. V was cut by 3 bases and J by 4 bases, with 12 bases left in between. The CDR3 contains 14 residues.

This clonotype was detected ten times or more. The chain carries TRBV4-1 and TRBJ2-2; 10 bases are a match to TRBD1. The CDR3 loop spans 16 amino acids. Germline loops: CDR1 MGHRA, CDR2 YSYEKL. The V gene end was trimmed by 1 base and the J gene end by 4 bases; junction bases not matched to a gene: 3. Here the CDR3 DNA reads TGCGCCAGCAGCCAAGGAGGGACAGGGGTCACCGGGGAGCTGTTTTTT. This codes for CASSQGGTGVTGELFF.

The CDR3: CASSMGQGQYF. For the CDR3, the DNA is TGTGCCAGTAGTATGGGACAGGGTCAGTATTTT. This chain links TRBV19 with TRBJ2-3, with 9 bases aligning to TRBD1. J gave up 12 bases and V 3 bases, and 1 base lay outside the gene matches. The CDR3 totals 11 residues. The germline V gene encodes CDR1 LNHDA and CDR2 SQIVND (reference sequence).

The chain is built from TRBV2 and TRBJ1-2; D gene ambiguous. The CDR3 covers 15 residues. V was clipped by 2 bases and J by 7 bases, with 17 bases between them. Germline V CDR1 and CDR2: SNHLY, FYNNEI. CDR3 loop: CASSETLRRRAGYTF. The DNA of the CDR3 is TGTGCCAGCAGTGAAACCCTACGCCGGAGGGCTGGCTACACCTTC.